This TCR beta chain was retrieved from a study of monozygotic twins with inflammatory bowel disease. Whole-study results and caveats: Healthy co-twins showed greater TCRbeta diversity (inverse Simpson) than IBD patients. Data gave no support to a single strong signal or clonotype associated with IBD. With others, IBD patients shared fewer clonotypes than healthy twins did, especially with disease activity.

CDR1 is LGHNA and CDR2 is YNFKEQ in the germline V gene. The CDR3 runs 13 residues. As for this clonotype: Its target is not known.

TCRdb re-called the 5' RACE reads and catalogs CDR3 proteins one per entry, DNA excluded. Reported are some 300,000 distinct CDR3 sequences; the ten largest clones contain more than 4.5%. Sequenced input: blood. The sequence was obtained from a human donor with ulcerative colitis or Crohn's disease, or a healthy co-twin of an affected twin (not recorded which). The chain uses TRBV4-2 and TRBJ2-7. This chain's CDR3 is CASSPSNAFEQYF.